One and the same sample provided the 12 T cell receptor beta chains below, sequenced in a study of CD8 T cells in ankylosing spondylitis. Each CDR3 protein is one row after TCRdb ran MiXCR on the 5' RACE reads. The data show fewer than 550,000 distinct CDR3 sequences, approximately 5.3% seen once. Study outcomes and limitations: Seemingly characteristic of ankylosing spondylitis blood was a TCR beta motif consisting of about 8 highly homologous variants.

These receptors are not linked to any known antigen. Sequencing was carried out using blood, either unsorted or a sorted T cell fraction (not recorded which). The receptors derive from a male donor with ankylosing spondylitis.

Ten or more counts support this clonotype. This CDR3 reads CASSLSAGTRSNEQFF. The CDR3 DNA reads TGTGCCAGCAGTTTATCGGCCGGGACTCGGTCCAATGAGCAGTTCTTC. This sequence joins TRBV27 and TRBJ2-1, with D perhaps matching TRBD2 (6 bases). The ends were cut back, 0 bases at V and 6 bases at J, with 15 bases in the middle. Germline CDR1 reads MNHEY; CDR2 reads SMNVEV (reference sequence). The CDR3 spans 16 residues.

This chain links TRBV11-2 with TRBJ2-1, with 7 bases that match TRBD1. J was trimmed by 5 bases and V by 1 base; bases with no gene match: 11. CDR3 length: 17 amino acids. Germline CDR1 reads SGHAT; CDR2 reads FQNNGV. The CDR3 protein is CASSLAGGWDSHNEQFF. For the CDR3, the DNA is TGTGCCAGCAGCTTAGCTGGCGGATGGGACAGTCACAATGAGCAGTTCTTC.

This clonotype was detected many times. The gene calls are TRBV20-1 and TRBJ2-5; 8 bases fit TRBD1. CDR1 DFQATT and CDR2 SNEGSKA come from the germline V gene (reference sequence). The CDR3 has 15 residues. J was trimmed by 1 base and V by 6 bases; bases with no gene match: 10. CDR3 nucleotides: TGCAGTGCCGAGCTGACAGGGGCTGCCCAAGAGACCCAGTACTTC. It encodes CSAELTGAAQETQYF.

The chain is built from TRBV29-1 and TRBJ2-1; D possibly uses TRBD1 or TRBD2 (5 bases each). Per the germline V gene, CDR1 is SQVTM and CDR2 is ANQGSEA. This CDR3 comprises 12 residues. V dropped 3 bases and J dropped 8 bases, with 11 bases sitting between them. The CDR3 region has the DNA TGCAGCGTTGATTGGGGGAGAGATGAGCAGTTCTTC. Translated: CSVDWGRDEQFF.

This clonotype was observed a few times. V is TRBV6-5 and J is TRBJ2-1; 8 nucleotides match TRBD2. This CDR3 has 16 residues. Unmatched junction bases numbered 4, after V lost 2 bases and J lost 1 base. The germline V gene encodes CDR1 MNHEY and CDR2 SVGAGI. CDR3 bases: TGTGCCAGCAGTTACAGCGGGAGTTTATCCTACAATGAGCAGTTCTTC. It translates to CASSYSGSLSYNEQFF.

Many counts were recorded for this clonotype. The chain carries TRBV5-4 and TRBJ1-1; possibly TRBD1 for D (5 bases). The germline CDR1 and CDR2 sequences are SGHNT and YYREEE (reference sequence). The CDR3 length is 14 residues. The V end was cut by 4 bases, the J end by 4 bases, with 14 bases between. CDR3 bases: TGTGCCAGCAGCCCGGGATGGGGGAGCACTGAAGCTTTCTTT. The encoded protein is CASSPGWGSTEAFF.

Ten or more counts support this clonotype. V and J are TRBV7-9 and TRBJ1-1; D is undetermined. The germline CDR1 and CDR2 sequences are SEHNR and FQNEAQ (reference sequence). Trimming left V 4 bases short and J 6 bases short, with 15 bases between. The CDR3 contains 14 residues. The CDR3 region is CASSSTSDLPEAFF. The CDR3 DNA follows: TGTGCCAGCAGCTCCACGTCGGACCTCCCTGAAGCTTTCTTT. Using reference TRBV7-9 and TRBJ1-1 for the parts outside the CDR3, the full variable domain is DTGVSQNPRHKITKRGQNVTFRCDPISEHNRLYWYRQTLGQGPEFLTYFQNEAQLEKSRLLSDRFSAERPKGSFSTLEIQRTEQGDSAMYLCASSSTSDLPEAFFGQGTRLTVV.

The table lists this clonotype with many counts. The chain recombines TRBV7-8 with TRBJ2-7; tentative D call: TRBD1 (6 bases). CDR1 and CDR2 (germline): SGHVS, FQNEAQ. Trimming removed 5 bases at V and 2 bases at J, with 10 bases between. This CDR3 region has 13 residues. CDR3: CASSTGTPYEQYF. The CDR3 DNA reads as TGTGCCAGCAGCACGGGGACACCCTACGAGCAGTACTTC.

The chain combines TRBV30 with TRBJ1-4; D uncertain. Trimming removed 8 bases from V and 8 bases from J, with 15 bases in between. In germline, CDR1 is GTSNPN, CDR2 SVGIG (reference sequence). The CDR3 runs to 12 residues. The CDR3 loop reads CAASSEFEKLFF. The CDR3 DNA follows: TGTGCCGCGTCGTCCGAGTTCGAAAAACTGTTTTTT.

This clonotype appeared many times. This sequence joins TRBV29-1 and TRBJ2-3; maybe TRBD2 (6 bases). V was clipped by 5 bases and J by 4 bases, with 16 bases between them. Germline V CDR1 and CDR2: SQVTM, ANQGSEA. This CDR3 has 14 residues. The CDR3 loop reads CSVNFGSGADTQYF. CDR3 DNA: TGCAGCGTTAACTTCGGGAGTGGGGCAGATACGCAGTATTTT.

There are many counts of this clonotype. The rearrangement links TRBV4-1 to TRBJ1-4; 8 bases are a match to TRBD1. CDR3 length: 14 residues. Germline V gene sequence: CDR1 MGHRA, CDR2 YSYEKL. With V trimmed by 4 bases and J by 10 bases, 8 bases remained unmatched. The chain's CDR3 is CASSPRQGLGKLFF. The CDR3 DNA reads TGCGCCAGCAGCCCAAGACAGGGGCTCGGAAAACTGTTTTTT.

This clonotype was seen many times. J is TRBJ2-1 and V is TRBV20-1; no clear D gene. The CDR3 sequence is 10 residues long. Germline V gene lookup returns CDR1 DFQATT and CDR2 SNEGSKA (reference sequence). V was trimmed by 0 bases and J by 7 bases, leaving 1 base between them. The CDR3 reads CSARDNEQFF. CDR3 coding DNA: TGCAGTGCTAGAGATAATGAGCAGTTCTTC.